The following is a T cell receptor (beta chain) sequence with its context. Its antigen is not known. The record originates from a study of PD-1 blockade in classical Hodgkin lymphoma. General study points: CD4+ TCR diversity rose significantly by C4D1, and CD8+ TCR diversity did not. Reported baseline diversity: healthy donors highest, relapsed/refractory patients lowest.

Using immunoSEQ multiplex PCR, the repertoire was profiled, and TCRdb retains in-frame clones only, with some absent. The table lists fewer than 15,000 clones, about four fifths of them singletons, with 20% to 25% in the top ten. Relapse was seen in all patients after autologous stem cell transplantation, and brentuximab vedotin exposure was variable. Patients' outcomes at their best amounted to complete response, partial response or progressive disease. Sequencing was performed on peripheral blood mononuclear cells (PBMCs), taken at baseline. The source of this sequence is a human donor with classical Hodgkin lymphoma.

CDR3 amino acids: CALSGTGELFF. The CDR3 DNA reads as TGTGCCCTCTCGGGGACCGGGGAGCTGTTTTTT. V gene TRBV30 combines with J gene TRBJ2-2; tentatively, D is TRBD2 (5 bases). Germline V lookup: CDR1 GTSNPN, CDR2 SVGIG (reference sequence). The CDR3 spans 11 residues. V shed 8 bases and J shed 5 bases, with 9 bases lying between them.